These 25 T cell receptor beta chains were sequenced from one sample in a study of blood T cells in healthy people across ages. Using a J-beta primer mix together with a sample-barcoded 5' primer, a second PCR was run for about 6 to 11 cycles. TCRdb reprocessed the 5' RACE reads via MiXCR and lists one record per CDR3 protein. The top ten clones hold around 15% of a sample with 800,000 to 1,000,000 distinct CDR3 sequences, about 44% of them seen once. The source material was blood. All receptors derive from a man aged 25 to 40 in good health.

V is TRBV15 and J is TRBJ2-5; D is possibly TRBD2 (6 bases). Trimming took off 5 bases at V and 5 bases at J, with 15 bases between the two ends. The CDR3 sequence is 14 residues long. Per the germline V gene, CDR1 is LNHNV and CDR2 is YYDKDF (reference sequence). CDR3 in DNA: TGTGCCACCAGCGTTCGGGACTCCGGGGAGACCCAGTACTTC. As protein: CATSVRDSGETQYF.

V is TRBV28 and J is TRBJ2-5; 9 bases line up with TRBD2. CDR1 is MDHEN and CDR2 is SYDVKM in the germline V gene. This CDR3 region has 14 residues. V lost 6 bases to trimming and J lost 1 base; unmatched junction nucleotides: 3. For the CDR3, the DNA is TGTGCCAGCAGGCAGCGGGAGGCCCAAGAGACCCAGTACTTC. This codes for CASRQREAQETQYF. The full variable domain, its missing parts supplied by reference TRBV28 and TRBJ2-5, is DVKVTQSSRYLVKRTGEKVFLECVQDMDHENMFWYRQDPGLGLRLIYFSYDVKMKEKGDIPEGYSVSREKKERFSLILESASTNQTSMYLCASRQREAQETQYFGPGTRLLVL.

The gene calls are TRBV6-5 and TRBJ1-4; 7 bases map to TRBD1. In germline, CDR1 is MNHEY, CDR2 SVGAGI. V gave up 6 bases and J gave up 3 bases; unmatched junction bases: 10. The CDR3 contains 16 residues. CDR3 sequence: CASSLSGQAANEKLFF. The CDR3 DNA reads TGTGCCAGCAGCCTCTCAGGACAGGCGGCTAATGAAAAACTGTTTTTT.

The V and J genes are TRBV6-5 and TRBJ1-5, with 8 bases lining up with TRBD1. Germline V gene sequence: CDR1 MNHEY, CDR2 SVGAGI. This CDR3 region has 17 residues. Unmatched junction bases numbered 11, after V lost 4 bases and J lost 3 bases. The CDR3 coding sequence is TGTGCCAGCAGTTCAACTCTTGGACAGGGTAACAATCAGCCCCAGCATTTT. It yields the protein CASSSTLGQGNNQPQHF.

The chain couples TRBV6-6 to TRBJ1-2; 9 positions agree with TRBD1. V was pared by 6 bases and J by 5 bases, with 7 bases of the junction left unmatched. CDR1 is MNHNY and CDR2 is SVGAGI in the germline V gene (reference sequence). The CDR3 spans 14 residues. CDR3: CASRISGTGYGYTF. For the CDR3, the DNA is TGTGCCAGCAGGATAAGCGGGACAGGGTATGGCTACACCTTC.

This chain joins TRBV5-1 and TRBJ1-1; D unresolved. Trimming left V 4 bases short and J 4 bases short, with 11 bases between. The CDR3 length is 13 residues. The germline V gene has CDR1 SGHRS and CDR2 YFSETQ. CDR3 loop: CASSITVSTEAFF. CDR3 DNA: TGCGCCAGCAGCATAACAGTCTCCACTGAAGCTTTCTTT.

This clonotype was detected many times. The chain couples TRBV12-3 or TRBV12-4 to TRBJ2-1; D remains ambiguous. CDR3 length: 15 residues. The ends were cut back, 3 bases at V and 3 bases at J, with 12 bases in the middle. The CDR3 DNA reads as TGTGCCAGCAGTTTGACTGGGGTAGTCTACAATGAGCAGTTCTTC. As protein: CASSLTGVVYNEQFF.

The V and J genes are TRBV5-1 and TRBJ2-7, with D possibly TRBD2 on 5 matching bases. The V gene's germline CDR1 is SGHRS and CDR2 YFSETQ. V lost 3 bases and J 0 bases, leaving 16 bases between the germline ends. The CDR3 covers 16 residues. CDR3 loop: CASSWEMGLSSYEQYF. CDR3 DNA sequence: TGCGCCAGCAGCTGGGAGATGGGTCTCAGCTCCTACGAGCAGTACTTC.

This chain uses TRBV30 with TRBJ1-1, with D perhaps TRBD1 (5 bases). Trimming cost V 2 bases and J 3 bases, with 10 bases left between them. Germline assignment: CDR1 GTSNPN and CDR2 SVGIG (reference sequence). This CDR3 contains 13 residues. The CDR3 DNA follows: TGTGCCTGGAGTACAGACAGATACACTGAAGCTTTCTTT. Protein: CAWSTDRYTEAFF. Using reference TRBV30 and TRBJ1-1 for the parts outside the CDR3, the full variable domain is SQTIHQWPATLVQPVGSPLSLECTVEGTSNPNLYWYRQAAGRGLQLLFYSVGIGQISSEVPQNLSASRPQDRQFILSSKKLLLSDSGFYLCAWSTDRYTEAFFGQGTRLTVV.

The chain has TRBV6-5 and TRBJ1-1; no clear D gene. V was pared by 7 bases and J by 6 bases, with 9 bases between. Germline lookup yields CDR1 MNHEY and CDR2 SVGAGI. The CDR3 loop spans 11 amino acids. The CDR3 sequence: CASTNEAEAFF. CDR3 DNA sequence: TGTGCCAGCACTAATGAGGCTGAAGCTTTCTTT.

The V and J genes are TRBV14 and TRBJ2-5; D not resolved. CDR1 is SGHDN, CDR2 FVKESK, per germline. The CDR3 is 15 amino acids. V was trimmed by 1 base and J by 2 bases, leaving 11 bases between them. The CDR3 loop is CASSQVGLKQETQYF. The CDR3 DNA sequence: TGTGCCAGCAGCCAAGTCGGCCTAAAACAAGAGACCCAGTACTTC. Full variable domain (missing parts from reference TRBV14 and TRBJ2-5): EAGVTQFPSHSVIEKGQTVTLRCDPISGHDNLYWYRRVMGKEIKFLLHFVKESKQDESGMPNNRFLAERTGGTYSTLKVQPAELEDSGVYFCASSQVGLKQETQYFGPGTRLLVL.

The gene calls are TRBV7-8 and TRBJ1-4; D might be TRBD1 (5 bases). Trimming stripped 0 bases from V and 7 bases from J, with 9 bases between. Germline values: CDR1 SGHVS, CDR2 FQNEAQ. This CDR3 has 14 amino acids. The CDR3 spells CASSLARVGEKLFF. In DNA form, the CDR3 reads TGTGCCAGCAGCTTAGCCAGGGTCGGTGAAAAACTGTTTTTT.

The V gene is TRBV4-2, the J gene TRBJ2-1; 8 nucleotides align to TRBD1. Per germline, CDR1 LGHNA and CDR2 YNFKEQ. The V and J ends lost 2 bases and 8 bases, in that order; junction bases with no gene match: 14. The CDR3 has 17 residues. The CDR3 bases are TGTGCCAGCAGCCAAAAAAGGACAGGGTGGGTGATGGATGAGCAGTTCTTC. As protein: CASSQKRTGWVMDEQFF.

The sample holds a few counts of this clonotype. V gene TRBV9 combines with J gene TRBJ2-1, with 11 bases matching TRBD2. From germline, CDR1 is SGDLS and CDR2 YYNGEE. The CDR3 has 15 amino acids. Unmatched junction bases numbered 9, after V lost 4 bases and J lost 9 bases. This CDR3 reads CASSTASGGRGEQFF. The CDR3 coding sequence is TGTGCCAGCAGCACAGCTAGCGGGGGGAGAGGTGAGCAGTTCTTC.

The DNA of the CDR3 is TGTGCCAGCAGCACTAGCGGGGGGGCCCTAGCCAAAAACATTCAGTACTTC. Protein: CASSTSGGALAKNIQYF. The rearrangement uses TRBV27 and TRBJ2-4; 13 nucleotides agree with TRBD2. After removal of 6 bases from V and 0 bases from J, the junction contained 5 bases not matched to a gene. CDR3 length: 17 amino acids. Germline CDR1 reads MNHEY; CDR2 reads SMNVEV (reference sequence).

On this clonotype itself: Compared with germline, one end of the junction differs, possibly owing to a read error. CDR3 sequence (DNA): TGTGTCAGCAGTTTCTCGGACAGGGCTGGGAATGAGCAGTTCTTC. Residues: CVSSFSDRAGNEQFF. The rearrangement uses TRBV28 and TRBJ2-1, with 8 bases that match TRBD1. This CDR3 is 15 amino acids long. In germline, CDR1 is MDHEN, CDR2 SYDVKM.

On this clonotype: A much larger clone lies a single base off, so this may be a read error. The gene calls are TRBV24-1 and TRBJ2-5; TRBD1 agrees at 7 bases. This CDR3 has 16 amino acids. Germline V CDR1 and CDR2: KGHDR, SFDVKD. The junction had 18 bases not matched to a gene; V was cut back by 4 bases and J by 11 bases. The CDR3 sequence is CATSDQGRQGINEQYF. The CDR3 nucleotides read TGTGCCACCAGTGACCAGGGGCGACAGGGAATCAATGAGCAGTACTTC.

This clonotype has only a few counts. The chain couples TRBV4-2 to TRBJ1-5; 8 bases fit TRBD1. The CDR3 has 15 residues. Germline V gives CDR1 LGHNA, CDR2 YNFKEQ. The J segment lost 6 bases and the V segment lost 4 bases, leaving 8 bases of the junction unmatched. The CDR3 nucleotides are TGTGCCAGCAGCCGAACAGGACAGGGTATTCAGCCCCAGCATTTT. The encoded protein is CASSRTGQGIQPQHF.

The chain has TRBV9 and TRBJ2-6; possibly TRBD2 for D (6 bases). There are 19 residues in the CDR3. Germline CDR1 and CDR2: SGDLS and YYNGEE. The V gene lost 0 bases and the J gene lost 0 bases, with 16 bases spanning the gap. The DNA for the CDR3 is TGTGCCAGCAGCGTAGTTGGAGGGGCGTGGAGCTCTGGGGCCAACGTCCTGACTTTC. Encoded protein: CASSVVGGAWSSGANVLTF.

The chain has TRBV3-1 and TRBJ2-5; 14 positions agree with TRBD2. Germline V gene data show CDR1 as LGHDT and CDR2 as YNNKEL (reference sequence). V trimming: 4 bases; J trimming: 11 bases; junction bases outside the gene matches: 21. The CDR3 consists of 19 residues. In DNA, the CDR3 is TGTGCCAGCAGCCCACTCTTACGACTAGCGGGGGGGCATGGGAATGAGCAGTACTTC. Amino acids: CASSPLLRLAGGHGNEQYF.

The CDR3: CAGGKSYNEQYF. CDR3 bases: TGTGCCGGGGGGAAGTCCTACAATGAGCAGTACTTC. The gene calls are TRBV6-2 or TRBV6-3 and TRBJ2-7, with TRBD2 as a possible D gene (6 bases). V lost 11 bases, J lost 7 bases, and 18 bases lay in between. The CDR3 consists of 12 residues. Germline CDR1 and CDR2: MNHEY and SVGEGT.

This chain connects TRBV7-9 to TRBJ2-7; 10 nucleotides line up with TRBD2. The CDR3 runs to 15 residues. V lost 5 bases to trimming and J lost 6 bases; unmatched junction nucleotides: 10. Germline loops: CDR1 SEHNR, CDR2 FQNEAQ (reference sequence). The CDR3 DNA follows: TGTGCCAGCAGCCCACTAGCGGGATCGGGGTCCGAGCAGTACTTC. Translating it yields CASSPLAGSGSEQYF.

This chain links TRBV5-6 with TRBJ1-2; 7 bases match TRBD1. The V gene end was trimmed by 5 bases and the J gene end by 4 bases; junction bases not matched to a gene: 5. The V gene's germline CDR1 is SGHDT and CDR2 YYEEEE. CDR3 size: 13 residues. The DNA of the CDR3 is TGTGCCAGCAGTTTGTACAGGGGCTATGGCTACACCTTC. It translates to CASSLYRGYGYTF.

V is TRBV29-1 and J is TRBJ2-7; the D gene is possibly TRBD2 (6 bases). Germline CDR1 reads SQVTM; CDR2 reads ANQGSEA. V dropped 4 bases and J dropped 2 bases, with 21 bases sitting between them. The CDR3 is 16 residues long. CDR3 DNA sequence: TGCAGCGTTGCGGGGGAAAACAGGCTATCGGCCTACGAGCAGTACTTC. This sequence encodes CSVAGENRLSAYEQYF.

This clonotype was seen a few times. The J gene is TRBJ1-1, the V gene TRBV3-1; D gene unclear. In germline, CDR1 is LGHDT, CDR2 YNNKEL (reference sequence). The CDR3 is 14 residues long. Deletions cut 1 base from V and 5 bases from J, with 11 bases between. The DNA of the CDR3 is TGTGCCAGCAGCCAAGGAGGTGATCGGACTGAAGCTTTCTTT. Translated, it gives CASSQGGDRTEAFF.